This T cell receptor beta chain was sequenced in a study of beta chain features in type 1 diabetes. Study results and limitations: Type 1 diabetes patients had TCRB CDR3s that were shorter (moderately but significantly so) in all four CD4+ subsets.

As regards this clone: What it recognizes is unknown.

The V gene end was trimmed by 1 base and the J gene end by 10 bases; junction bases not matched to a gene: 7. This CDR3 is 15 amino acids long. The germline V gene has CDR1 SGHVS and CDR2 FQNEAQ. Expressed TCRB transcripts got sequenced, as all isolated RNA was reverse transcribed. Measured with immunoSEQ multiplex PCR; TCRdb has only the in-frame clones, and not every one. The sample holds 20,000 to 25,000 clones; roughly 56% are singletons and the top ten take 0.35% to 0.4%. The specimen was stem cell memory CD4+ T cells from blood. The rearrangement uses TRBV7-8 and TRBJ2-1, with 10 bases aligning to TRBD2. The TCR comes from a man between 18 and 29 years old with type 1 diabetes. Here the CDR3 DNA reads TGTGCCAGCAGCTTAGTTCCCCTAGCGGGGGTAGAGCAGTTCTTC. Translating gives CASSLVPLAGVEQFF.